Below are 13 T cell receptor beta chains sequenced from a single sample in a study of persistence of HIV-infected CD4 T cells. Sequencing used immunoSEQ version 4 in survey mode. Repertoires were generated with immunoSEQ multiplex PCR, while TCRdb's copy carries only in-frame clones and drops some. Of tens of thousands of clones listed, 75% to 85% are singletons. Overlapping HIV-1 Gag 15-mer peptides at roughly 1 ug per peptide per mL were used. Sorted nonresponding memory CD4+ T cells were CD40L-negative, CD69-negative, CD45RO-high. The antigens of these receptors remain unknown. This sample comprised CD4+ T cells sorted from PBMCs after roughly 18-hour stimulation, obtained from a patient who received antiretroviral therapy. The receptors come from an adult man with HIV who was CMV-seropositive.

The chain has TRBV29-1 and TRBJ1-1; D is uncertain. The CDR3 spans 12 residues. The ends were cut back, 7 bases at V and 4 bases at J, with 13 bases in the middle. From germline, CDR1 is SQVTM and CDR2 ANQGSEA. CDR3 amino acids: CSGHIVVTEAFF. The DNA of the CDR3 is TGCAGCGGGCATATTGTCGTCACTGAAGCTTTCTTT.

This chain connects TRBV7-3 to TRBJ2-2; 8 nucleotides match TRBD1. V was pared by 0 bases and J by 4 bases, with 4 bases of the junction left unmatched. Germline V lookup: CDR1 SGHTA, CDR2 FQGTGA. This CDR3 has 16 residues. The CDR3 DNA is TGTGCCAGCAGCTTAACTGGCAGGGGGCCCACCGGGGAGCTGTTTTTT. It specifies CASSLTGRGPTGELFF.

The genes are TRBV30 and TRBJ1-1; weak D call: TRBD1 (5 bases). CDR1 is GTSNPN, CDR2 SVGIG, per germline (reference sequence). The V end lost 3 bases, the J end lost 0 bases, and 14 bases lay between the germline ends. The CDR3 spans 15 residues. The CDR3 reads CAWRATGLMNTEAFF. DNA for the CDR3: TGTGCCTGGAGGGCCACGGGGCTCATGAACACTGAAGCTTTCTTT.

The chain employs TRBV19 and TRBJ1-2; D is uncertain. Trimming pared 3 bases from V and 5 bases from J, leaving 4 bases between. The germline V gene encodes CDR1 LNHDA and CDR2 SQIVND (reference sequence). The CDR3 totals 11 residues. CDR3 coding DNA: TGTGCCAGTAGTATGCGATATGGCTACACCTTC. This gives the protein CASSMRYGYTF.

The V call is TRBV19, the J call TRBJ1-3, with D tentatively TRBD1 (6 bases). The CDR3 covers 14 residues. Trimming shortened V by 5 bases and J by 4 bases, and 12 bases separated the two germline ends. Germline V gene sequence: CDR1 LNHDA, CDR2 SQIVND (reference sequence). CDR3 nucleotides: TGTGCCAGTAGTGTACAGGGCCTAGGAAACACCATATATTTT. Translating gives CASSVQGLGNTIYF.

In its sample, this clone was seen once. The gene calls are TRBV7-9 and TRBJ2-7; either TRBD1 or TRBD2 may supply D (5 bases each). This CDR3 region has 16 residues. Trimming pared 2 bases from V and 5 bases from J, leaving 19 bases between. Germline-derived CDR1 and CDR2 are SEHNR and FQNEAQ (reference sequence). CDR3 in amino acids: CASSLYGAGTTHEQYF. The CDR3 DNA reads TGTGCCAGCAGCTTATATGGGGCGGGCACGACCCACGAGCAGTACTTC. The entire variable domain, with the rest obtained from reference TRBV7-9 and TRBJ2-7, is as follows: DTGVSQNPRHKITKRGQNVTFRCDPISEHNRLYWYRQTLGQGPEFLTYFQNEAQLEKSRLLSDRFSAERPKGSFSTLEIQRTEQGDSAMYLCASSLYGAGTTHEQYFGPGTRLTVT.

The CDR3 protein is CASIQTQETQYF. The CDR3 nucleotides read TGTGCCAGCATTCAGACCCAAGAGACCCAGTACTTC. The V and J genes are TRBV2 and TRBJ2-5; D not resolved. Looked up from germline, CDR1 is SNHLY and CDR2 is FYNNEI. V was clipped by 7 bases and J by 1 base, with 7 bases between them. The CDR3 sequence is 12 residues long.

The V gene is TRBV9, the J gene TRBJ1-4; 7 bases are shared with TRBD1. This CDR3 has 16 residues. V lost 4 bases and J lost 4; bases outside the gene matches: 10. Germline V gene data show CDR1 as SGDLS and CDR2 as YYNGEE. The CDR3 region has the DNA TGTGCCAGCAGCCCCAGGGGACAGAACTATAATGAAAAACTGTTTTTT. This translates into CASSPRGQNYNEKLFF.

V usage is TRBV30 and J usage is TRBJ1-2, with D perhaps TRBD1 (5 bases). Germline assignment: CDR1 GTSNPN and CDR2 SVGIG (reference sequence). This CDR3 spans 13 amino acids. V was trimmed by 0 bases and J by 7 bases, leaving 12 bases between them. This chain's CDR3 is CAWSVRGGIGYTF. The CDR3 nucleotides are TGTGCCTGGAGTGTAAGGGGAGGGATTGGCTACACCTTC.

V usage is TRBV6-5 and J usage is TRBJ2-3; no definite D call. Germline CDR1 MNHEY, CDR2 SVGAGI. Trimming removed 2 bases at V and 0 bases at J, with 12 bases between. The CDR3 is 16 residues long. The DNA for the CDR3 is TGTGCCAGCAGTTACGGTGGGCGGATGAGCACAGATACGCAGTATTTT. Its protein product is CASSYGGRMSTDTQYF.

The chain combines TRBV7-3 with TRBJ2-2; D remains ambiguous. The CDR3 loop spans 11 amino acids. Germline assignment: CDR1 SGHTA and CDR2 FQGTGA. V dropped 3 bases and J dropped 4 bases, with 0 bases sitting between them. The CDR3 bases are TGTGCCAGCAGCTTCACCGGGGAGCTGTTTTTT. This encodes CASSFTGELFF.

The genes are TRBV10-3 and TRBJ2-7; a possible D gene is TRBD2 (6 bases). The ends were cut back, 6 bases at V and 0 bases at J, with 9 bases in the middle. CDR1 is ENHRY and CDR2 is SYGVKD in the germline V gene. The CDR3 has 13 residues. In DNA, the CDR3 is TGTGCCATCAGCCGGGACTCCTCCTACGAGCAGTACTTC. This encodes CAISRDSSYEQYF.

V gene TRBV3-1 (or the pseudogene TRBV3-2) combines with J gene TRBJ1-6; D remains unclear. Germline assignment: CDR1 LGHDT and CDR2 YNNKEL (reference sequence). Trimming stripped 3 bases from V and 8 bases from J, with 23 bases between. The CDR3 extends over 18 amino acids. CDR3 residues: CASSQAQVSPTTHSPLHF. DNA for the CDR3: TGTGCCAGCAGCCAGGCCCAGGTCTCGCCAACAACCCATTCACCCCTCCACTTT.